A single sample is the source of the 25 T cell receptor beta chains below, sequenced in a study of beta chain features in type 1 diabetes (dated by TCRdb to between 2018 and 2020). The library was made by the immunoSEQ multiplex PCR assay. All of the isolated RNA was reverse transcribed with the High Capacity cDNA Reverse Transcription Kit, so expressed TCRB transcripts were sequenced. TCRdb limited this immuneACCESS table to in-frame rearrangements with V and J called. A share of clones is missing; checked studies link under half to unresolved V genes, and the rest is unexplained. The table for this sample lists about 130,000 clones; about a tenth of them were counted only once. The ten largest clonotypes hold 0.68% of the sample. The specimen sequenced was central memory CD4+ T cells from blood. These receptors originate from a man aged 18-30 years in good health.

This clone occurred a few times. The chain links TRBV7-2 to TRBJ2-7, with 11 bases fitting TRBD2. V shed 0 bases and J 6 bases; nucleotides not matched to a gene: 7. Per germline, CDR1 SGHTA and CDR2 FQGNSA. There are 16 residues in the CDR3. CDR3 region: CASSLATSGGLLEQYF. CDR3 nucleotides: TGTGCCAGCAGCTTAGCTACTAGCGGGGGCCTTCTCGAGCAGTACTTC.

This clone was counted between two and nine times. CDR3 bases: TGTGCCAGCAGCTTAAAACTGGGGGGGGCAGATACGCAGTATTTT. Amino acids: CASSLKLGGADTQYF. The genes are TRBV7-3 and TRBJ2-3; TRBD2 matches at 7 bases. J lost 4 bases, V lost 1 base, and 5 bases had no gene match. This CDR3 region has 15 residues. Germline V gene sequence: CDR1 SGHTA, CDR2 FQGTGA.

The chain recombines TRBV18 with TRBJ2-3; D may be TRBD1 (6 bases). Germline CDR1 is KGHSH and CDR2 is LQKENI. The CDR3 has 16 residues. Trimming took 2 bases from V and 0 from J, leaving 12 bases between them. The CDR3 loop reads CASSPDRPQSTDTQYF. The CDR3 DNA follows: TGTGCCAGCTCACCAGACAGGCCCCAAAGCACAGATACGCAGTATTTT.

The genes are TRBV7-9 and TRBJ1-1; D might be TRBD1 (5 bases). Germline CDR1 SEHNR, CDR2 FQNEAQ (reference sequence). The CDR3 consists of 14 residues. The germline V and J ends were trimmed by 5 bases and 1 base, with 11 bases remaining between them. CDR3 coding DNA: TGTGCCAGCAGCCAAACGGGGGAGAACACTGAAGCTTTCTTT. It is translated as CASSQTGENTEAFF. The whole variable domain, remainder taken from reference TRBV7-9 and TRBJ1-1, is DTGVSQNPRHKITKRGQNVTFRCDPISEHNRLYWYRQTLGQGPEFLTYFQNEAQLEKSRLLSDRFSAERPKGSFSTLEIQRTEQGDSAMYLCASSQTGENTEAFFGQGTRLTVV.

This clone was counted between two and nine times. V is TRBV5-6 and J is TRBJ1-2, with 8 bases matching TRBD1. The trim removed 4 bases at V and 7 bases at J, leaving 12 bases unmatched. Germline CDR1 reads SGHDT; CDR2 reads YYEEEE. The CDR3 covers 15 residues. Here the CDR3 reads CASSGTRGRIPGYTF. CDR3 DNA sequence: TGTGCCAGCAGCGGAACCAGGGGGCGAATCCCTGGCTACACCTTC.

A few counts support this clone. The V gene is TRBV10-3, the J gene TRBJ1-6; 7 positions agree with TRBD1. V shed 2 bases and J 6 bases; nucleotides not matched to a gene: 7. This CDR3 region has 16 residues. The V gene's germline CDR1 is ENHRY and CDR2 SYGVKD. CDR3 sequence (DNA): TGTGCCATCAGTGAGAATAGGGGACAGATTAATTCACCCCTCCACTTT. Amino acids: CAISENRGQINSPLHF.

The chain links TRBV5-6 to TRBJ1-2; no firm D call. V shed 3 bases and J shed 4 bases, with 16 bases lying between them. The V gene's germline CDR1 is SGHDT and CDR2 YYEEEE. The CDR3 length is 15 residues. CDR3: CASSSMWAGFYGYTF. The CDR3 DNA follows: TGTGCCAGCAGCTCTATGTGGGCAGGTTTCTATGGCTACACCTTC.

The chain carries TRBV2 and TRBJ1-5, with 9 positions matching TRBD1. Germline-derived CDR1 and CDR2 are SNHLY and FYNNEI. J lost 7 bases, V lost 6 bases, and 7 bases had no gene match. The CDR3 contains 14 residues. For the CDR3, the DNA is TGTGCCAGCAGCGGGACAGGGCAGTACCAGCCCCAGCATTTT. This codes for CASSGTGQYQPQHF.

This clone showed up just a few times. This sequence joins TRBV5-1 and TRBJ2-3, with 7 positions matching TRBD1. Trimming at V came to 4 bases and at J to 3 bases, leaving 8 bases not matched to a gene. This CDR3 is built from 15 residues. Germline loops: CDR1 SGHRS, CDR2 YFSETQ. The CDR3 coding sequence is TGCGCCAGCAGCCTGACAGGGCGGGTGACAGATACGCAGTATTTT. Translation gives CASSLTGRVTDTQYF.

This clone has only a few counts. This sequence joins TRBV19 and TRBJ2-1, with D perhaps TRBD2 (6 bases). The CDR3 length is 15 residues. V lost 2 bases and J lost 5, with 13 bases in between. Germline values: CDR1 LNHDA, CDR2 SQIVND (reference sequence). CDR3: CASSIPRTTNNEQFF. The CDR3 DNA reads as TGTGCCAGTAGTATACCTCGGACTACCAACAATGAGCAGTTCTTC.

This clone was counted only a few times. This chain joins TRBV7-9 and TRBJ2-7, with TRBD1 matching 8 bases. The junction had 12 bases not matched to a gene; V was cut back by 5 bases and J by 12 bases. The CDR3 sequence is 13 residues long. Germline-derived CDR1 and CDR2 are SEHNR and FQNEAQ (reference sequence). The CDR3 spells CASSNRAGTGPYF. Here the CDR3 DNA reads TGTGCCAGCAGCAACCGAGCCGGGACAGGACCGTACTTC.

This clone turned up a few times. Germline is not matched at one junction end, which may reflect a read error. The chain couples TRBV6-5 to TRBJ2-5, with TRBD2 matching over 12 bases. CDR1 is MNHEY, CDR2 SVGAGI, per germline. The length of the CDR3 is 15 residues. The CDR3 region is CAISPSGGAQETQYF. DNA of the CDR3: TGTGCCATCAGTCCTAGCGGGGGGGCCCAAGAGACCCAGTACTTC.

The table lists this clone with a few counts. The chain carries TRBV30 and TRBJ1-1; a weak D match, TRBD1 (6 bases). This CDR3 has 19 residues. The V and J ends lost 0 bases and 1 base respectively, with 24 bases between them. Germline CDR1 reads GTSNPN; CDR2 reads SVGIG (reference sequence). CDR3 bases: TGTGCCTGGAGTGTAAGGTGGGGGTTTAGGGGGTCGAGGAACACTGAAGCTTTCTTT. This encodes CAWSVRWGFRGSRNTEAFF.

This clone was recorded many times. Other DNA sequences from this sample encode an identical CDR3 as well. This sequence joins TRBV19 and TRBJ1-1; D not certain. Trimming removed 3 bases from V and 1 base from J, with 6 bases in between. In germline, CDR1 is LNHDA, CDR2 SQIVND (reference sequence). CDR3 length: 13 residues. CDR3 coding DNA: TGTGCCAGTAGTATCCGACAGAACACTGAAGCTTTCTTT. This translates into CASSIRQNTEAFF.

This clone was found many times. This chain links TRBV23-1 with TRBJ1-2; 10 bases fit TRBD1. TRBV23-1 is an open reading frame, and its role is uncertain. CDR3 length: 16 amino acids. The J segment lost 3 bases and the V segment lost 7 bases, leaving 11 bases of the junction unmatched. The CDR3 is CASTECRDRGDYGYTF. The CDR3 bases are TGCGCCAGCACCGAATGCCGGGACAGGGGCGACTATGGCTACACCTTC.

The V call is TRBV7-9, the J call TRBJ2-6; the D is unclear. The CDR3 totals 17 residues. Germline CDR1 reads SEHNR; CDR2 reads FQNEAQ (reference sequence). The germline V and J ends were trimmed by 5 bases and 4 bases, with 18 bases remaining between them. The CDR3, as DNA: TGTGCCAGCAGCAGCGATAGAAGGCTCGAGGGGGCCAACGTCCTGACTTTC. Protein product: CASSSDRRLEGANVLTF.

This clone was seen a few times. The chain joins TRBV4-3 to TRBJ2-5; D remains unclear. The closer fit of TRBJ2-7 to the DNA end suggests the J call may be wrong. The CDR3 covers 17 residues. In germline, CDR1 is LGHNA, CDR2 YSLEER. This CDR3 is CASSPGTGMPRSYEQYF. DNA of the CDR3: TGCGCCAGCAGCCCTGGAACGGGTATGCCCCGGAGCTACGAGCAGTACTTC.

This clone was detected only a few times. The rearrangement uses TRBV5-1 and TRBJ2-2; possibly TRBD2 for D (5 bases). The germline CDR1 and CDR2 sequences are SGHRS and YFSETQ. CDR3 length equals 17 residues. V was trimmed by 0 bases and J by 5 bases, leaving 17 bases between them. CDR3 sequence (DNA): TGCGCCAGCAGCTTGGCCGGGATGGGATATGGAACCGGGGAGCTGTTTTTT. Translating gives CASSLAGMGYGTGELFF.

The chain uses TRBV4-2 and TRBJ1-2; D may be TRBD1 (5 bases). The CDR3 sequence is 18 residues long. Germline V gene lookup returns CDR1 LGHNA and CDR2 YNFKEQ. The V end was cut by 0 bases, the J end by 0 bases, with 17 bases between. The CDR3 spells CASSQDRPGLTSNYGYTF. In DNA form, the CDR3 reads TGTGCCAGCAGCCAAGATCGGCCAGGGCTGACATCTAACTATGGCTACACCTTC.

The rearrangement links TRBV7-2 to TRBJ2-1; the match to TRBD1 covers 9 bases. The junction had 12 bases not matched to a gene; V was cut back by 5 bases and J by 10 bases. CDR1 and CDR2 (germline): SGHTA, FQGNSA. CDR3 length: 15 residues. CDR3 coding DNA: TGTGCCAGCAGCCTCGGGACAGGGTCCCCCGGGGAGCAGTTCTTC. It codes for CASSLGTGSPGEQFF.

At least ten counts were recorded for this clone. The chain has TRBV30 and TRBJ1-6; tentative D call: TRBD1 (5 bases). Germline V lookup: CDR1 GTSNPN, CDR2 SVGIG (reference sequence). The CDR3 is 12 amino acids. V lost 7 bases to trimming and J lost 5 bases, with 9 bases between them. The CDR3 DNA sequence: TGTGCCTCCCGGGGGAATAATTCACCCCTCCACTTT. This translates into CASRGNNSPLHF. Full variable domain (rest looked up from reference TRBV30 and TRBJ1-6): SQTIHQWPATLVQPVGSPLSLECTVEGTSNPNLYWYRQAAGRGLQLLFYSVGIGQISSEVPQNLSASRPQDRQFILSSKKLLLSDSGFYLCASRGNNSPLHFGNGTRLTVT.

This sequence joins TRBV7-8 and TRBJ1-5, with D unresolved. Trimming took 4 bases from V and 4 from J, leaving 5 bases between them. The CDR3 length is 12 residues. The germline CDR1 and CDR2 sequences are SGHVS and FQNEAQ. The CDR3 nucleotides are TGTGCCAGCAGCTCGTTAAATCAGCCCCAGCATTTT. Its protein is CASSSLNQPQHF.

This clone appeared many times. In DNA, the CDR3 is TGTGCCAGCAGCCAAGAAAAGGGGGCAGGGCCCCTCCACTTT. This sequence encodes CASSQEKGAGPLHF. The chain links TRBV4-2 to TRBJ1-6, with 7 positions matching TRBD1. The CDR3 has 14 residues. The germline CDR1 and CDR2 sequences are LGHNA and YNFKEQ. After removal of 0 bases from V and 13 bases from J, the junction contained 6 bases not matched to a gene.

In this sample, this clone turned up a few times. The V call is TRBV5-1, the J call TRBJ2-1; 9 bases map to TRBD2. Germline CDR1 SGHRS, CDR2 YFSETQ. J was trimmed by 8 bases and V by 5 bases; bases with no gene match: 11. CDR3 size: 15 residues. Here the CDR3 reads CASSTLIAGEDEQFF. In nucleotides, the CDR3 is TGCGCCAGCAGTACCCTAATAGCGGGGGAGGATGAGCAGTTCTTC. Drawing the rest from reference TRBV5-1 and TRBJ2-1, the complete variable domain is KAGVTQTPRYLIKTRGQQVTLSCSPISGHRSVSWYQQTPGQGLQFLFEYFSETQRNKGNFPGRFSGRQFSNSRSEMNVSTLELGDSALYLCASSTLIAGEDEQFFGPGTRLTVL.

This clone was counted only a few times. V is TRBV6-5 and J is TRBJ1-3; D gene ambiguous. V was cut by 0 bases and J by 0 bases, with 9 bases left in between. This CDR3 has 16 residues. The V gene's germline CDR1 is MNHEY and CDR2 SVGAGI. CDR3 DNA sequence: TGTGCCAGCAGTTACTCGACTCTCGACTCTGGAAACACCATATATTTT. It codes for CASSYSTLDSGNTIYF.